Reported below is one T cell receptor beta chain. Per the original data handling: Amplification of reference gene primers provided the estimated nucleated cell counts. Using immunoSEQ multiplex PCR, the repertoire was profiled, and TCRdb retains in-frame clones only, with some absent. The V and J calls and clone size were taken over from that table, and D and trimming were inferred from the DNA. The sample contains some 200,000 clones, roughly 87% of which appear only once. This CDR3 has 13 amino acids. V lost 8 bases, J lost 6 bases, and 7 bases stayed unmatched. Germline-derived CDR1 and CDR2 are MNHEY and SVGAGI. This sample is part of a study of blood T cell repertoires in COVID-19. The wider study: From the United States, Italy and Spain came samples of acute and convalescent COVID-19.

The J gene is TRBJ2-1, the V gene TRBV6-5, with 7 nucleotides matching TRBD1. Sequencing was done on a sample of peripheral blood. This receptor was taken from a woman between 35 and 50 years old with acute or convalescent COVID-19. The CDR3 loop reads CASDREFVNEQFF. CDR3 coding DNA: TGTGCCAGCGACAGGGAATTTGTCAATGAGCAGTTCTTC.